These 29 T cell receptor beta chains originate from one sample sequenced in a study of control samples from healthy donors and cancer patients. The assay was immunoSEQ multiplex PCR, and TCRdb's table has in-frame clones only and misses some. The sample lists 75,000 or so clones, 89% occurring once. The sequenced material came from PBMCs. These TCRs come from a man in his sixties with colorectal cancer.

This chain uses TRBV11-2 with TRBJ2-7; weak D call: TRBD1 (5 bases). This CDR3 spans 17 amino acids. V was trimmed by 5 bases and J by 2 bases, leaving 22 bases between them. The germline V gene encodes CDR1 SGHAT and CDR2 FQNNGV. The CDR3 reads CASSPSSLGQSTYEQYF. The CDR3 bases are TGTGCCAGCAGCCCCAGTAGTTTGGGGCAGAGTACCTACGAGCAGTACTTC.

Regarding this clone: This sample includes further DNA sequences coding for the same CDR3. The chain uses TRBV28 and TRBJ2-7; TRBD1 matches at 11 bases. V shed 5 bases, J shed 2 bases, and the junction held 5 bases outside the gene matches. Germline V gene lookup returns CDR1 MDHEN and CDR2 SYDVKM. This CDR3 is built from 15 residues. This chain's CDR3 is CASSPGGQGAYEQYF. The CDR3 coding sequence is TGTGCCAGCAGTCCCGGGGGACAGGGGGCCTACGAGCAGTACTTC.

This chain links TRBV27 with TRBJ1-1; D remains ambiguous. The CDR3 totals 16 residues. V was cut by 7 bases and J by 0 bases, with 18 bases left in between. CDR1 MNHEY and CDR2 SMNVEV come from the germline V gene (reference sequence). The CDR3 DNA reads TGTGCCAGCAAAAGACGGTCGGGCAGTCTGAACACTGAAGCTTTCTTT. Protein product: CASKRRSGSLNTEAFF.

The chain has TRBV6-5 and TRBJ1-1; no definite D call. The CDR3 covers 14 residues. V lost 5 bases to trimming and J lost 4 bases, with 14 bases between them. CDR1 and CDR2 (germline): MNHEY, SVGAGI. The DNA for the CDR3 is TGTGCCAGCAGTCGTGGCCGCCGAGGCACTGAAGCTTTCTTT. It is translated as CASSRGRRGTEAFF.

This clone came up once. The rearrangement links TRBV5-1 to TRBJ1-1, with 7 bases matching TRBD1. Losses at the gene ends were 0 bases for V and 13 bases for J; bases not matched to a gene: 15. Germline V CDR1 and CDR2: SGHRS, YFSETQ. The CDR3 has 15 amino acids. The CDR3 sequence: CASSLDGPGRGAFFF. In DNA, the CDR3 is TGCGCCAGCAGCTTGGACGGGCCGGGCAGGGGGGCATTTTTCTTT.

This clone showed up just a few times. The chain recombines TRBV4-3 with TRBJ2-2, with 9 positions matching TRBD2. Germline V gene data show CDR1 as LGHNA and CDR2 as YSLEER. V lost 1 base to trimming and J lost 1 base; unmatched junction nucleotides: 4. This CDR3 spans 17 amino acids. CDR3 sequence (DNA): TGCGCCAGCAGCCAAGCTTGGCGGGGGGGGAACACCGGGGAGCTGTTTTTT. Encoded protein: CASSQAWRGGNTGELFF.

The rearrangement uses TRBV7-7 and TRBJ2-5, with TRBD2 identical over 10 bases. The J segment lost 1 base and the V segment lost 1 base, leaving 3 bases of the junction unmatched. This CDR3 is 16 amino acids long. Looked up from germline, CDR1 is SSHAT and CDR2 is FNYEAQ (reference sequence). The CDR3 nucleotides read TGTGCCAGCAGCTTAGGTTTAGCGGGGGGCCAAGAGACCCAGTACTTC. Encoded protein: CASSLGLAGGQETQYF. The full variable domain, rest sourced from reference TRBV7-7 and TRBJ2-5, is GAGVSQSPRYKVTKRGQDVTLRCDPISSHATLYWYQQALGQGPEFLTYFNYEAQPDKSGLPSDRFSAERPEGSISTLTIQRTEQRDSAMYRCASSLGLAGGQETQYFGPGTRLLVL.

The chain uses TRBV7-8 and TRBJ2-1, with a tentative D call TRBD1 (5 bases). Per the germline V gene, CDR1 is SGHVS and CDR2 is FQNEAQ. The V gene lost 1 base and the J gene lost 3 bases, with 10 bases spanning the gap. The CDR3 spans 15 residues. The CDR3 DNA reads TGTGCCAGCAGCTTAGTCCCGGACAACTACAATGAGCAGTTCTTC. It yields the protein CASSLVPDNYNEQFF.

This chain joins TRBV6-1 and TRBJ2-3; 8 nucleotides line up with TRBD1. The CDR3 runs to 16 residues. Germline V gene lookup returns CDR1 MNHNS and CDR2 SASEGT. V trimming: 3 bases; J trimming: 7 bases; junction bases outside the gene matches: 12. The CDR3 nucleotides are TGTGCCAGCAGTGACCCCAGGGGGCCCGGGAAGTATACGCAGTATTTT. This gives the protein CASSDPRGPGKYTQYF.

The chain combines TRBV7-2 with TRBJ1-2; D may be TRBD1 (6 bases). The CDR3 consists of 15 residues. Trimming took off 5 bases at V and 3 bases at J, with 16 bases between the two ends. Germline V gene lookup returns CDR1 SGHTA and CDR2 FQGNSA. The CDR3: CASSPAGARHYGYTF. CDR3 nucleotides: TGTGCCAGCAGCCCAGCAGGGGCGCGCCACTATGGCTACACCTTC. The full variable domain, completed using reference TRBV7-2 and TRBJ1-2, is GAGVSQSPSNKVTEKGKDVELRCDPISGHTALYWYRQSLGQGLEFLIYFQGNSAPDKSGLPSDRFSAERTGGSVSTLTIQRTQQEDSAVYLCASSPAGARHYGYTFGSGTRLTVV.

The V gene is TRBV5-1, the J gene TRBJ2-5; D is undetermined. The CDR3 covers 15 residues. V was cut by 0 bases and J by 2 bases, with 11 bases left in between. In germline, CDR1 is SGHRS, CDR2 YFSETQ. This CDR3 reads CASSLGTAEQETQYF. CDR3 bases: TGCGCCAGCAGCTTGGGAACGGCTGAACAAGAGACCCAGTACTTC.

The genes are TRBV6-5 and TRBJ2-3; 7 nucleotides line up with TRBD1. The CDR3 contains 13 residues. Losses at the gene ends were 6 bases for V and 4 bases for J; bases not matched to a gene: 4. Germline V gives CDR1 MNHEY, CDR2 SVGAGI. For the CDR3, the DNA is TGTGCCAGCAGACGACAGGGATCAGATACGCAGTATTTT. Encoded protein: CASRRQGSDTQYF.

The CDR3 DNA follows: TGTGCCAGCAGCGGCGCGGCAAATTGGGGGAACACCGGGGAGCTGTTTTTT. Translation gives CASSGAANWGNTGELFF. V and J are TRBV9 and TRBJ2-2; D gene ambiguous. CDR1 and CDR2 (germline): SGDLS, YYNGEE. Deletions cut 3 bases from V and 1 base from J, with 16 bases between. This CDR3 has 17 amino acids.

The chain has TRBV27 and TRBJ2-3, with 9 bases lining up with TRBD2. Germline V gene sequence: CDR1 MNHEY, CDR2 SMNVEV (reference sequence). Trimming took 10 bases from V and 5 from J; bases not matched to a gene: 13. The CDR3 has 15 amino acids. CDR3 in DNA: TGTGCCACCCGTCAGGCGGGGGGGCCGAGAGATACGCAGTATTTT. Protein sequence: CATRQAGGPRDTQYF.

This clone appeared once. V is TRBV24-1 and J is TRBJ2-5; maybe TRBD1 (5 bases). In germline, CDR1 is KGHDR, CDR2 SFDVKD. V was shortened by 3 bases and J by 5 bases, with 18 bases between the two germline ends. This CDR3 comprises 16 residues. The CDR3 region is CATSDPGLLKGETQYF. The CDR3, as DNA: TGTGCCACCAGTGATCCCGGCCTCTTAAAGGGGGAGACCCAGTACTTC.

CDR3 region: CASSRDRRNNQPQHF. The CDR3 nucleotides read TGTGCCAGCAGTAGGGACAGGCGAAACAATCAGCCCCAGCATTTT. The chain carries TRBV6-5 and TRBJ1-5; 8 positions match TRBD1. Germline V gene lookup returns CDR1 MNHEY and CDR2 SVGAGI. V lost 5 bases and J lost 3; bases outside the gene matches: 6. CDR3 size: 15 residues.

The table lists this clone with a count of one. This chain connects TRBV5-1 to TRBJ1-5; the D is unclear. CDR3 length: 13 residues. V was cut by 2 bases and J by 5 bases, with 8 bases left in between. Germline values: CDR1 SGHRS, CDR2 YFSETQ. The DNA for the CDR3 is TGCGCCAGCAGCTTTCAGGTAGATCAGCCCCAGCATTTT. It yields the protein CASSFQVDQPQHF.

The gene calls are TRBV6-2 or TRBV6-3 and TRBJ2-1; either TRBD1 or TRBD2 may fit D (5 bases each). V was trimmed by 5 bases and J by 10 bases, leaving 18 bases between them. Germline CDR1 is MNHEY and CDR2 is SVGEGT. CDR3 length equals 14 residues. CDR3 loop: CASSRGTEAEEQFF. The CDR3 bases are TGTGCCAGCAGTCGAGGGACGGAGGCTGAAGAGCAGTTCTTC.

CDR3 bases: TGTGCCAGCAGCGGGAGGCGGGGGTTTTCGGAAGAGACCCAGTACTTC. Its protein is CASSGRRGFSEETQYF. The V gene is TRBV7-3, the J gene TRBJ2-5; 7 nucleotides agree with TRBD2. The CDR3 runs 16 residues. Germline trimming cut 5 bases from V and 3 bases from J; bases unmatched to any gene: 12. CDR1 and CDR2 (germline): SGHTA, FQGTGA.

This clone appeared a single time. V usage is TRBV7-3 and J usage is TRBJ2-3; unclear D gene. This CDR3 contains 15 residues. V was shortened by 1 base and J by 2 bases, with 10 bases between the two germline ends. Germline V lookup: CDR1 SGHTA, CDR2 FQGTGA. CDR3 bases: TGTGCCAGCAGCTTAAACCCCAGGTCCACAGATACGCAGTATTTT. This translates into CASSLNPRSTDTQYF.

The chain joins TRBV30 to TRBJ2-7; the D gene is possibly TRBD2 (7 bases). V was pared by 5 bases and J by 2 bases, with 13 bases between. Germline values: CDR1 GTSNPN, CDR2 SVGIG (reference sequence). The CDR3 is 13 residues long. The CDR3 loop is CAWGGARPYEQYF. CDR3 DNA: TGTGCCTGGGGGGGGGCCCGTCCCTACGAGCAGTACTTC. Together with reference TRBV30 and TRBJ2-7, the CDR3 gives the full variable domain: SQTIHQWPATLVQPVGSPLSLECTVEGTSNPNLYWYRQAAGRGLQLLFYSVGIGQISSEVPQNLSASRPQDRQFILSSKKLLLSDSGFYLCAWGGARPYEQYFGPGTRLTVT.

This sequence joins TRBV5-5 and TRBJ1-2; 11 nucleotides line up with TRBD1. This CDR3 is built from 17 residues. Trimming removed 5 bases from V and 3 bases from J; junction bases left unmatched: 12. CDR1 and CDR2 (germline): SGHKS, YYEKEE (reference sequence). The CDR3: CASRLTLSDRGHYGYTF. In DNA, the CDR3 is TGTGCCAGCAGACTCACCCTATCGGACAGGGGGCACTATGGCTACACCTTC.

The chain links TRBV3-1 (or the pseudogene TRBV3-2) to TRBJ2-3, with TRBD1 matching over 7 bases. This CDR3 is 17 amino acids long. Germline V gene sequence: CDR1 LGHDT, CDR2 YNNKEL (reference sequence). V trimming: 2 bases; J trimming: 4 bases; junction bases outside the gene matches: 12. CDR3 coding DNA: TGTGCCAGCAGCCAACGCCCTGTAAGGGGGCACCCAGATACGCAGTATTTT. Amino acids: CASSQRPVRGHPDTQYF.

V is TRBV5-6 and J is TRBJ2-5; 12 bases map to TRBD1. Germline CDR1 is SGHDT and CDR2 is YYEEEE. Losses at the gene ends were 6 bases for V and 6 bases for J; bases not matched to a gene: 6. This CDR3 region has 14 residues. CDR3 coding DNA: TGTGCCAGCAAGCGGGGACAGGGGGCCAAGACCCAGTACTTC. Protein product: CASKRGQGAKTQYF. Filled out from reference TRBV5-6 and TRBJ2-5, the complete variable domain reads DAGVTQSPTHLIKTRGQQVTLRCSPKSGHDTVSWYQQALGQGPQFIFQYYEEEERQRGNFPDRFSGHQFPNYSSELNVNALLLGDSALYLCASKRGQGAKTQYFGPGTRLLVL.

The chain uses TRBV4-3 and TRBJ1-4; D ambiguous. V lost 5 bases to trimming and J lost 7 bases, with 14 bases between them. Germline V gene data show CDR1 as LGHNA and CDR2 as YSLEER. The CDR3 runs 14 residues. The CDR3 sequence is CASSSGTWGEKLFF. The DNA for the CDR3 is TGCGCCAGCAGCAGCGGCACCTGGGGTGAAAAACTGTTTTTT.

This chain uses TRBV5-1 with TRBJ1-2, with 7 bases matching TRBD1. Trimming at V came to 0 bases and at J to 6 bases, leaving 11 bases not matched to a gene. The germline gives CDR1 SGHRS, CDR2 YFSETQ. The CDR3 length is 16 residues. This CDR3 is CASSLARSEGANGYTF. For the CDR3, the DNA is TGCGCCAGCAGCTTGGCCCGCTCAGAGGGGGCGAATGGCTACACCTTC.

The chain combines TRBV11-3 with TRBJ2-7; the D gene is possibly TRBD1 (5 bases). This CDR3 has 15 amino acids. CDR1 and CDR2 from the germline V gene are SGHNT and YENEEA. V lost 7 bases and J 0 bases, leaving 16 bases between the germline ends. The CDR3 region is CASNPGQGGSYEQYF. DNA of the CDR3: TGTGCCAGCAACCCCGGGCAGGGTGGCTCCTACGAGCAGTACTTC.

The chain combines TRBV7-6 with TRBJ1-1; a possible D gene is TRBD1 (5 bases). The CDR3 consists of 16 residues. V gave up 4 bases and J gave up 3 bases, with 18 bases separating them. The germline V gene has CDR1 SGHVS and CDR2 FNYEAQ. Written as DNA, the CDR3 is TGTGCCAGCAGCTCGGAAACAGGTCTGGCGGACACTGAAGCTTTCTTT. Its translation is CASSSETGLADTEAFF.

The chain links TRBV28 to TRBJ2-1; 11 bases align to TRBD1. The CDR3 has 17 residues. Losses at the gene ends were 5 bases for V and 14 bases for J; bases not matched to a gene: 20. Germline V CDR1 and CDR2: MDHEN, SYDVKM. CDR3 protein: CASSPYGQGAYIVMEFF. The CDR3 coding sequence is TGTGCCAGCAGTCCCTATGGACAGGGGGCTTATATAGTTATGGAGTTCTTC.